The table lists the clone carrying this T cell receptor beta chain with a count of one. Antigen: not known. The same CDR3 can be traced to other DNA sequences in this sample. RNA extraction was followed by reverse transcription into cDNA, which acted as the sequencing template. TCRdb's table, derived via immunoSEQ multiplex PCR, lists solely in-frame clones and lacks some. Among under 300,000 clones, 60% were seen once, and the ten largest hold 0.75% to 0.95%. The germline CDR1 and CDR2 sequences are SGDLS and YYNGEE. This CDR3 contains 13 residues. V lost 0 bases, J lost 2 bases, and 5 bases lay in between. Treatment denoted: oral pan-JAK inhibitor, 5-10 mg twice daily. The sample is drawn from a study of CD8+ T cells in alopecia areata. Study-level findings and limits: Scalp sequencing also captures normal skin's resident alphabeta T cells. Under tofacitinib, fewer expanded CD8+ clones appeared among the top 100 scalp clones. Persistence in scalp and blood during tofacitinib was observed for many expanded lesional clones. Higher clonality and more expanded CD8+ clones appeared in lesional than normal scalp.

Sequencing was performed on CD4+ T cells sorted from blood, taken between weeks 51 and 52, from a patient treated with tofacitinib. The chain links TRBV9 to TRBJ2-5, with D tentatively TRBD2 (5 bases). This TCR came from a human donor with alopecia areata. CDR3 sequence (DNA): TGTGCCAGCAGCGTAGGACTACAAGAGACCCAGTACTTC. Amino acid sequence: CASSVGLQETQYF.